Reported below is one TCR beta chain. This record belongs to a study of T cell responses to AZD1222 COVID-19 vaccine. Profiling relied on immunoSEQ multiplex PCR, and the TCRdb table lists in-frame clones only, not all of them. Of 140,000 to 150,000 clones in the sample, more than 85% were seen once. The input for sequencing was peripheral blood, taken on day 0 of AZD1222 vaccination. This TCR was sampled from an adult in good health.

Here the CDR3 DNA reads TGTGCCAGCAGTTCCCTCGGCGGGAATTACGAGCAGTACTTC. This codes for CASSSLGGNYEQYF. This chain connects TRBV27 to TRBJ2-7, with D perhaps matching TRBD2 (6 bases). Trimming removed 4 bases at V and 4 bases at J, with 14 bases between. The CDR3 length is 14 residues. Germline V gene lookup returns CDR1 MNHEY and CDR2 SMNVEV (reference sequence).